Below, 27 T cell receptor beta chains from the same sample are listed, as sequenced in a study of regulatory T cells in long-lasting Graves disease (dated by TCRdb to the early 2020s). Explained via the paper, the time point label denotes: newly diagnosed GD, antithyroid drugs for less than 3 months. RNA was extracted from PBMCs in TRIzol for both TCR sequencing and RNA sequencing. Library method: multiplex PCR. Instrument on record: Illumina HiSeq 4000. CDR3 regions were amplified by Arm-PCR with iRepertoire HTBI primers to construct TCR beta libraries. The public reads were reanalyzed by TCRdb: fastp trimming at Q25, MiXCR alignment, in-frame beta chains only. Each entry merges the rows of one CDR3 protein and shows their most common DNA and genes. The sample contains about 620,000 distinct CDR3 sequences, roughly 16% of them found a single time. The ten top clones hold more than 15% of the sample.

This sample was also put to use in a study of T cells in Graves' hyperthyroidism and ophthalmopathy.

The sample in question was peripheral blood mononuclear cells (PBMCs), obtained at new diagnosis, from a patient treated with antithyroid drugs. The source of these receptors is a woman aged 25 to 39 with Graves disease. Donor details come from another sample of the same person, matched by shared clones.

This clonotype was counted a few times. CDR3: CASSQRSGLASRSENIQYF. The DNA for the CDR3 is TGTGCCAGCAGCCAGCGTAGTGGACTAGCGTCTAGGTCGGAAAACATTCAGTACTTC. This chain links TRBV7-2 with TRBJ2-4, with 9 bases identical to TRBD2. V was pared by 5 bases and J by 5 bases, with 19 bases of the junction left unmatched. Germline CDR1 is SGHTA and CDR2 is FQGNSA. The length of the CDR3 is 19 residues.

The V and J genes are TRBV12-3 or TRBV12-4 and TRBJ2-6; D gene uncertain. The CDR3 loop spans 16 amino acids. Trimming stripped 6 bases from V and 0 bases from J, with 12 bases between. In DNA, the CDR3 is TGTGCCAGCAGCTTAAGTGGTAGCTCTGGGGCCAACGTCCTGACTTTC. It translates to CASSLSGSSGANVLTF.

Worth noting for this clonotype: Just one base apart from a much larger clone, this may be a read error. The V gene is TRBV7-2, the J gene TRBJ2-5; 9 bases are a match to TRBD1. Germline CDR1 is SGHTA and CDR2 is FQGNSA. The CDR3 totals 14 residues. This chain's CDR3 is CANSFNRGPETQYF. In DNA, the CDR3 is TGTGCCAACAGCTTCAACAGGGGGCCGGAGACCCAGTACTTC.

The table lists this clonotype with a count of one. This CDR3 is missing its conserved last phenylalanine or tryptophan, likely due to a read error. The chain uses TRBV6-2 or TRBV6-3 and TRBJ1-4; possibly TRBD1 for D (5 bases). This CDR3 comprises 15 residues. The V and J ends lost 0 bases and 10 bases respectively, with 15 bases between them. The germline CDR1 and CDR2 sequences are MNHEY and SVGEGT. CDR3 DNA: TGTGCCAGCAGTTACTCGACAGCCCCTAGAGGAAAACTGTTTTCT. This translates into CASSYSTAPRGKLFS.

This clonotype appeared a few times. The gene calls are TRBV7-9 and TRBJ2-2; D is unresolved. The germline gives CDR1 SEHNR, CDR2 FQNEAQ (reference sequence). V dropped 1 base and J dropped 1 base, with 13 bases sitting between them. There are 17 residues in the CDR3. The CDR3: CASSLDTVGRNTGELFF. The CDR3 DNA reads TGTGCCAGCAGCTTAGACACAGTGGGAAGGAACACCGGGGAGCTGTTTTTT.

This clonotype was observed at least ten times. The rearrangement uses TRBV12-3 or TRBV12-4 and TRBJ2-4, with D perhaps matching TRBD1 or TRBD2 (6 bases each). The CDR3 runs to 15 residues. Trimming cost V 5 bases and J 0 bases, with 11 bases left between them. The CDR3 bases are TGTGCCAGCAGTCCAGAGGGGGGAGCCAAAAACATTCAGTACTTC. It encodes CASSPEGGAKNIQYF.

This clonotype was counted a few times. The V call is TRBV10-3, the J call TRBJ2-1; 9 bases match TRBD2. CDR1 and CDR2 (germline): ENHRY, SYGVKD. J lost 6 bases, V lost 6 bases, and 3 bases had no gene match. CDR3 length: 13 residues. CDR3: CAIRLTSGNEQFF. CDR3 nucleotides: TGTGCCATCAGATTGACTAGCGGCAATGAGCAGTTCTTC.

This clonotype was recorded many times. This chain connects TRBV5-6 to TRBJ1-2; TRBD1 matches 9 bases. Germline loops: CDR1 SGHDT, CDR2 YYEEEE. CDR3 length: 15 amino acids. After removal of 3 bases from V and 4 bases from J, the junction contained 7 bases not matched to a gene. The CDR3 region has the DNA TGTGCCAGCAGCTCCCTCGGGACAGGGACCTATGGCTACACCTTC. Protein product: CASSSLGTGTYGYTF.

This clonotype showed up many times. At one end the junction does not follow the germline gene, possibly because of a read error. V and J are TRBV5-1 and TRBJ1-2; no firm D call. This CDR3 has 14 amino acids. Germline CDR1 is SGHRS and CDR2 is YFSETQ. CDR3 protein: CASSLAGANYGYTF. The CDR3 bases are TGTGCCAGCAGCTTGGCCGGGGCTAACTATGGCTACACCTTC.

This clonotype was observed a single time. This chain uses TRBV11-3 with TRBJ2-2; tentatively, D is TRBD2 (6 bases). Germline CDR1 and CDR2: SGHNT and YENEEA. V gave up 5 bases and J gave up 2 bases, with 15 bases separating them. The CDR3 length is 16 residues. Here the CDR3 DNA reads TGTGCCAGCAGCACCCTCGGCGGGGTCAACACCGGGGAGCTGTTTTTT. Protein product: CASSTLGGVNTGELFF. Filled out from reference TRBV11-3 and TRBJ2-2, the complete variable domain reads EAGVVQSPRYKIIEKKQPVAFWCNPISGHNTLYWYLQNLGQGPELLIRYENEEAVDDSQLPKDRFSAERLKGVDSTLKIQPAELGDSAVYLCASSTLGGVNTGELFFGEGSRLTVL.

The chain couples TRBV7-3 to TRBJ2-2; 9 bases agree with TRBD2. CDR1 and CDR2 (germline): SGHTA, FQGTGA. The CDR3 is 14 residues long. J gave up 6 bases and V 8 bases, and 7 bases lay outside the gene matches. CDR3 coding DNA: TGTGCCAGCTCTCCTAGCGGGATTCCCGGGGAGCTGTTTTTT. This encodes CASSPSGIPGELFF.

This clonotype was counted ten times or more. This chain joins TRBV5-1 and TRBJ2-1; the match to TRBD1 covers 11 bases. The ends lost 4 bases at V and 6 bases at J; junction bases unmatched: 3. Germline loops: CDR1 SGHRS, CDR2 YFSETQ. The CDR3 covers 14 residues. CDR3 nucleotide sequence: TGCGCCAGCAGCCCGGGACAGGGGGGCAATGAGCAGTTCTTC. This gives the protein CASSPGQGGNEQFF.

The chain carries TRBV6-1 and TRBJ1-2, with D possibly TRBD1 on 6 matching bases. CDR1 is MNHNS, CDR2 SASEGT, per germline. This CDR3 is built from 13 residues. V lost 5 bases to trimming and J lost 2 bases, with 9 bases between them. For the CDR3, the DNA is TGTGCCAGCAGTAACAGGGCGAACTATGGCTACACCTTC. Encoded protein: CASSNRANYGYTF.

The V call is TRBV30, the J call TRBJ1-5; D remains unclear. The CDR3 covers 14 residues. Per the germline V gene, CDR1 is GTSNPN and CDR2 is SVGIG (reference sequence). V was trimmed by 2 bases and J by 4 bases, leaving 12 bases between them. The CDR3 DNA sequence: TGTGCCTGGAGTCGCCCAGCCAAAAATCAGCCCCAGCATTTT. Protein product: CAWSRPAKNQPQHF.

In its sample, this clonotype was seen many times. The chain couples TRBV10-3 to TRBJ1-1; 9 nucleotides align to TRBD1. J lost 2 bases, V lost 7 bases, and 5 bases had no gene match. CDR1 ENHRY and CDR2 SYGVKD come from the germline V gene. This CDR3 comprises 14 residues. The DNA of the CDR3 is TGTGCCATCACTTCGACAGGGGGAAACACTGAAGCTTTCTTT. Protein product: CAITSTGGNTEAFF.

V and J are TRBV6-2 or TRBV6-3 and TRBJ2-7; 8 nucleotides align to TRBD1. CDR1 is MNHEY, CDR2 SVGEGT, per germline. The trim removed 5 bases at V and 0 bases at J, leaving 3 bases unmatched. The CDR3 is made up of 14 amino acids. The CDR3 nucleotides are TGTGCCAGCAGTGCAGGGGGCATCTCCTACGAGCAGTACTTC. It codes for CASSAGGISYEQYF.

This clonotype was counted many times. The rearrangement links TRBV24-1 to TRBJ1-4; D might be TRBD1 (5 bases). Trimming removed 2 bases at V and 0 bases at J, with 12 bases between. The CDR3 has 17 residues. CDR1 KGHDR and CDR2 SFDVKD come from the germline V gene. CDR3 region: CATSDSNTGTTNEKLFF. CDR3 in DNA: TGTGCCACCAGTGATTCCAATACAGGAACAACTAATGAAAAACTGTTTTTT.

This clonotype appeared many times. The chain employs TRBV7-2 and TRBJ2-5; possibly TRBD2 for D (5 bases). This CDR3 contains 14 residues. Trimming took 0 bases from V and 3 from J, leaving 8 bases between them. CDR1 SGHTA and CDR2 FQGNSA come from the germline V gene. The DNA of the CDR3 is TGTGCCAGCAGCTTAGCGGAGGTTAAAGAGACCCAGTACTTC. Translated, it gives CASSLAEVKETQYF.

The chain carries TRBV6-2 or TRBV6-3 and TRBJ1-2, with TRBD1 matching 7 bases. From germline, CDR1 is MNHEY and CDR2 SVGEGT. The CDR3 has 13 amino acids. V lost 7 bases and J lost 4; bases outside the gene matches: 6. The CDR3 here is CASTRDSLYGYTF. The CDR3 DNA sequence: TGTGCCAGCACTCGGGACAGCCTCTATGGCTACACCTTC.

With regard to this clonotype: Since a much larger clone is just one base distant, this may be a read error. The chain couples TRBV12-3 or TRBV12-4 to TRBJ1-6; D remains ambiguous. The CDR3 extends over 13 amino acids. Trimming removed 3 bases from V and 7 bases from J, with 7 bases in between. The CDR3 is CASSFGRNSPLHF. The CDR3 region has the DNA TGTGCCAGCAGTTTTGGACGCAATTCACCCCTCCACTTT.

The rearrangement uses TRBV27 and TRBJ1-2, with a possible D match to TRBD1 (6 bases). This CDR3 is 15 amino acids long. Per the germline V gene, CDR1 is MNHEY and CDR2 is SMNVEV (reference sequence). V was pared by 5 bases and J by 1 base, with 14 bases between. In nucleotides, the CDR3 is TGTGCCAGCAGTAATAGCGGACAGCATAACTATGGCTACACCTTC. Its translation: CASSNSGQHNYGYTF.

This chain uses TRBV2 with TRBJ1-4; 7 nucleotides agree with TRBD1. From germline, CDR1 is SNHLY and CDR2 FYNNEI. Losses at the gene ends were 8 bases for V and 7 bases for J; bases not matched to a gene: 4. There are 12 residues in the CDR3. The CDR3 sequence is CASGEGAEKLFF. DNA for the CDR3: TGTGCCAGCGGGGAGGGGGCTGAAAAACTGTTTTTT.

This clonotype appeared many times. The rearrangement uses TRBV7-9 and TRBJ2-7; D might be TRBD1 or TRBD2, each matching 6 bases. Trimming shortened V by 5 bases and J by 7 bases, and 12 bases separated the two germline ends. CDR1 and CDR2 from the germline V gene are SEHNR and FQNEAQ (reference sequence). The CDR3 is 12 amino acids. This CDR3 is CASSLEGGEQYF. CDR3 in DNA: TGTGCCAGCAGCCTGGAGGGGGGAGAGCAGTACTTC.

In its sample, this clonotype was seen many times. The CDR3 nucleotides are TGTGCCAGCGAATTCCAGGGCGTTGGAGGACAGCCCCAGCATTTT. The encoded protein is CASEFQGVGGQPQHF. The V gene is TRBV6-1, the J gene TRBJ1-5; a weak D match, TRBD1 (5 bases). This CDR3 region has 15 residues. Germline V gene data show CDR1 as MNHNS and CDR2 as SASEGT. V was shortened by 8 bases and J by 7 bases, with 21 bases between the two germline ends.

This clonotype occurred many times. The chain combines TRBV20-1 with TRBJ2-5; D is possibly TRBD1 (5 bases). The length of the CDR3 is 13 residues. V lost 5 bases, J lost 3 bases, and 13 bases lay in between. Germline CDR1 is DFQATT and CDR2 is SNEGSKA (reference sequence). The CDR3 spells CSARRTSKETQYF. Here the CDR3 DNA reads TGCAGTGCTCGCCGGACATCTAAAGAGACCCAGTACTTC.

Ten or more counts support this clonotype. This chain connects TRBV19 to TRBJ2-7; 11 nucleotides agree with TRBD2. V was pared by 9 bases and J by 3 bases, with 10 bases of the junction left unmatched. The CDR3 consists of 15 residues. Germline CDR1 reads LNHDA; CDR2 reads SQIVND (reference sequence). Here the CDR3 reads CASSLPTSGSYEQYF. CDR3 in DNA: TGTGCCAGCAGCCTACCCACTAGCGGGAGCTACGAGCAGTACTTC.

The chain combines TRBV9 with TRBJ2-6; 9 bases are a match to TRBD1. The trim removed 2 bases at V and 3 bases at J, leaving 3 bases unmatched. The CDR3 spans 16 residues. Per germline, CDR1 SGDLS and CDR2 YYNGEE. Here the CDR3 reads CASSVGTGLGANVLTF. CDR3 in DNA: TGTGCCAGCAGCGTTGGGACAGGGCTTGGGGCCAACGTCCTGACTTTC.